Listed here is a single TCR beta chain. Diagnoses used clinical symptoms, serum thyroxine and TRAb, thyroid ultrasound and orbital computed tomography. The entry originates in a study of T cells in Graves' hyperthyroidism and ophthalmopathy. Using RNA transcripts as the source, TCR beta CDR3 regions were amplified. RT-PCR in the first round (using the HTBI primer set) targeted the TCR CDR3. TCRdb itself ran the multiplex PCR reads through MiXCR, one entry per CDR3 protein. Of 300,000 to 450,000 distinct CDR3 sequences in the sample, just under 25% were seen once. The specimen was blood. The source of this sequence is a man aged 50-60 years with Graves' hyperthyroidism.

CDR3 residues: CASTIGRAEYGYTF. Here the CDR3 DNA reads TGTGCCAGCACCATCGGCAGGGCTGAATATGGCTACACCTTC. This chain links TRBV28 with TRBJ1-2, with D perhaps matching TRBD1 (5 bases). CDR1 is MDHEN, CDR2 SYDVKM, per germline. Deletions cut 7 bases from V and 5 bases from J, with 17 bases between. CDR3 size: 14 residues.